This T cell receptor (beta chain) emerged from a study of identical twins. Details on this clonotype: Antigen: not known.

Each CDR3 protein gets one entry after TCRdb re-called the 5' RACE reads with MiXCR. The data hold about 530,000 distinct CDR3 sequences, with roughly 15% observed a single time. Overall study findings and caveats: For cord blood, abundant beta clonotypes had fewer insertions, unlike memory repertoires, which showed none. Out-of-frame alpha sequences common to twins were enriched for low generation probability.

This sample also appeared in a second study, on yellow fever vaccine responses in identical twins.

The sequence was collected from a woman under 30 in good health. Sequencing was done on a sample of CD4+ T cells sorted from blood.

The CDR3 spells CASSLPYLGAFF. The CDR3 coding sequence is TGTGCCAGCAGCTTACCCTACCTTGGAGCTTTCTTT. The chain couples TRBV7-9 to TRBJ1-1, with D hard to call. The CDR3 consists of 12 residues. Germline V gene lookup returns CDR1 SEHNR and CDR2 FQNEAQ (reference sequence). V lost 2 bases and J lost 10, with 11 bases in between.